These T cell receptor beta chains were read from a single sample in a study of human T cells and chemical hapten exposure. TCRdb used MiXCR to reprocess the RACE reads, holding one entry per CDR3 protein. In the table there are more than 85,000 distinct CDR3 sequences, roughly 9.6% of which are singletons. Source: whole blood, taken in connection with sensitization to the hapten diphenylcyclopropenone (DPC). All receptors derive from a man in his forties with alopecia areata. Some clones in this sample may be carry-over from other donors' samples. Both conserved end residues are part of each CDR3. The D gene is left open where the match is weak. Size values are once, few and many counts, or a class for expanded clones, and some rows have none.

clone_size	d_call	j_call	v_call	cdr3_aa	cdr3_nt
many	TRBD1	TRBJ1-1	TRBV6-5	CASSALQGHTEAFF	TGTGCCAGCAGCGCTTTACAGGGGCACACTGAAGCTTTCTTT
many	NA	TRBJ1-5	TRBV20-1	CSARRSNQPQHF	TGCAGTGCTCGACGGAGCAATCAGCCCCAGCATTTT
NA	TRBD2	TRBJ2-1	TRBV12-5	CASGLPPLGLAGGPSSEQFF	TGTGCTAGTGGTTTGCCCCCCTTAGGACTAGCGGGAGGGCCATCGAGTGAGCAGTTCTTC
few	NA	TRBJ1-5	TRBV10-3	CAISDRNQPQHF	TGTGCCATCAGTGACCGCAATCAGCCCCAGCATTTT
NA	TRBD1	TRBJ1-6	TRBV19	CASSVDRGQSRNSPLHF	TGTGCCAGTAGTGTAGACAGGGGGCAATCCCGAAATTCACCCCTCCACTTT
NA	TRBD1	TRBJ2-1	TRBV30	CAWWDRPNNEQFF	TGTGCCTGGTGGGACAGGCCTAACAATGAGCAGTTCTTC
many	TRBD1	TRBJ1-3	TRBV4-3	CASSQYWDRSSGNTIYF	TGCGCCAGCAGCCAGTATTGGGACAGGAGCTCTGGAAACACCATATATTTT
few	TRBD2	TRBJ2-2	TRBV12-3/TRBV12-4	CASSSVRLAGGRTGELFF	TGTGCCAGCAGTTCTGTTAGACTAGCGGGAGGCCGGACCGGGGAGCTGTTTTTT
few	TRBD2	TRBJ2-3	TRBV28	CANSRLAGNTDTQYF	TGTGCCAATTCCCGACTAGCGGGAAACACAGATACGCAGTATTTT
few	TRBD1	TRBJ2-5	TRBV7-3	CATPGQGKEETQYF	TGTGCCACCCCGGGACAGGGGAAGGAAGAGACCCAGTACTTC
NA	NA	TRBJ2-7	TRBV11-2	CASSPQRAVGYEQYF	TGTGCCAGCAGCCCCCAAAGGGCCGTCGGCTACGAGCAGTACTTC
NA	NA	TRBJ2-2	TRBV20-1	CSATIPTTNTGELFF	TGCAGTGCGACCATTCCGACTACGAACACCGGGGAGCTGTTTTTT
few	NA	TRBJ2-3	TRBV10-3	CAISENVGTDTQYF	TGTGCCATCAGTGAAAATGTGGGCACAGATACGCAGTATTTT